These 25 T cell receptor beta chains were all obtained from the same sample, sequenced in a study of T cell responses to AZD1222 COVID-19 vaccine. Method: immunoSEQ multiplex PCR; TCRdb's copy keeps in-frame clones and lacks some. The table shows roughly 200,000 clones, with 80% to 95% occurring only once. The source was peripheral blood, collected 28 days after the second dose of the MenACWY control vaccine. The receptors shown here come from an adult who received the MenACWY meningococcal vaccine as a control.

The chain combines TRBV27 with TRBJ1-4; D is unclear. The CDR3 spans 12 residues. The V gene's germline CDR1 is MNHEY and CDR2 SMNVEV (reference sequence). V lost 6 bases and J 5 bases, leaving 7 bases between the germline ends. DNA for the CDR3: TGTGCCAGCAGCTCCAGGAATGAAAAACTGTTTTTT. It yields the protein CASSSRNEKLFF.

This clone was found once. CDR3 residues: CASSQDVRGGPWYEQYF. In DNA form, the CDR3 reads TGCGCCAGCAGCCAAGACGTAAGAGGGGGCCCGTGGTACGAGCAGTACTTC. The chain links TRBV4-1 to TRBJ2-7, with 7 positions matching TRBD1. This CDR3 spans 17 amino acids. V gave up 0 bases and J gave up 4 bases; unmatched junction bases: 12. In germline, CDR1 is MGHRA, CDR2 YSYEKL.

The chain has TRBV3-1 (or the pseudogene TRBV3-2) and TRBJ2-5, with D perhaps TRBD2 (7 bases). CDR3 length: 15 residues. Trimming shortened V by 4 bases and J by 5 bases, and 17 bases separated the two germline ends. Germline V lookup: CDR1 LGHDT, CDR2 YNNKEL (reference sequence). CDR3 amino acids: CASSLGGGAPETQYF. DNA for the CDR3: TGTGCCAGCAGCCTGGGAGGGGGGGCCCCCGAGACCCAGTACTTC.

The rearrangement joins TRBV10-1 to TRBJ2-3; D is possibly TRBD1 (6 bases). This CDR3 spans 13 amino acids. Germline CDR1 reads WNHNN; CDR2 reads SYGVQD (reference sequence). V was clipped by 3 bases and J by 3 bases, with 7 bases between them. CDR3 residues: CASSDRGTDTQYF. The CDR3 nucleotides are TGCGCCAGCAGTGACAGGGGAACAGATACGCAGTATTTT.

This clone showed up just once. The chain is built from TRBV12-3 or TRBV12-4 and TRBJ2-5, with D tentatively TRBD2 (6 bases). The V end was cut by 8 bases, the J end by 8 bases, with 15 bases between. The CDR3 runs to 12 residues. CDR3 sequence: CASGGLVGTQYF. The CDR3 DNA reads as TGTGCCAGCGGAGGGCTAGTAGGCACCCAGTACTTC.

The V gene is TRBV19, the J gene TRBJ1-6; D is undetermined. The germline V gene encodes CDR1 LNHDA and CDR2 SQIVND (reference sequence). V lost 3 bases and J 7 bases, leaving 10 bases between the germline ends. This CDR3 region has 14 residues. The CDR3 protein is CASSIRTDNSPLHF. CDR3 sequence (DNA): TGTGCCAGTAGTATTAGGACGGACAATTCACCCCTCCACTTT.

The V call is TRBV5-1, the J call TRBJ2-3; tentative D call: TRBD1 (5 bases). V lost 3 bases and J 0 bases, leaving 14 bases between the germline ends. Germline CDR1 reads SGHRS; CDR2 reads YFSETQ. The CDR3 extends over 16 amino acids. The chain's CDR3 is CASSSTTATSTDTQYF. CDR3 DNA sequence: TGCGCCAGCAGCTCTACGACAGCTACTAGCACAGATACGCAGTATTTT.

The chain couples TRBV28 to TRBJ2-3, with D maybe TRBD2 (5 bases). The germline V gene encodes CDR1 MDHEN and CDR2 SYDVKM. This CDR3 is 15 amino acids long. Deletions cut 6 bases from V and 3 bases from J, with 16 bases between. CDR3 residues: CASSMRARWTDTQYF. The CDR3 region has the DNA TGTGCCAGCAGCATGAGGGCCAGATGGACAGATACGCAGTATTTT.

The chain links TRBV18 to TRBJ1-1; D is unresolved. The length of the CDR3 is 14 residues. V was pared by 6 bases and J by 6 bases, with 17 bases between. CDR1 and CDR2 (germline): KGHSH, LQKENI. The CDR3 protein is CASSPAFMAAEAFF. CDR3 sequence (DNA): TGTGCCAGCTCTCCCGCCTTCATGGCCGCTGAAGCTTTCTTT.

CDR3 loop: CAWSPGLAGSTDTQYF. The CDR3 coding sequence is TGTGCCTGGAGCCCCGGACTAGCGGGGAGCACAGATACGCAGTATTTT. The chain joins TRBV30 to TRBJ2-3; 12 positions match TRBD2. The V segment lost 3 bases and the J segment 0 bases; nucleotides outside the gene matches: 4. Germline lookup yields CDR1 GTSNPN and CDR2 SVGIG (reference sequence). The CDR3 covers 16 residues.

The V gene is TRBV29-1, the J gene TRBJ1-1, with 9 bases matching TRBD1. V lost 7 bases and J lost 4; bases outside the gene matches: 7. This CDR3 spans 13 amino acids. Per germline, CDR1 SQVTM and CDR2 ANQGSEA. CDR3 sequence reads: CSGGTGSGTEAFF. In DNA form, the CDR3 reads TGCAGCGGGGGGACAGGGAGTGGCACTGAAGCTTTCTTT.

V and J are TRBV7-2 and TRBJ1-2; a weak D match, TRBD1 (5 bases). The CDR3 is 15 amino acids. V lost 8 bases to trimming and J lost 0 bases, with 16 bases between them. The V gene's germline CDR1 is SGHTA and CDR2 FQGNSA. Here the CDR3 DNA reads TGTGCCAGCTCCAGGGCGGGGCCCTCTAACTATGGCTACACCTTC. As protein: CASSRAGPSNYGYTF.

In DNA, the CDR3 is TGTGCCAGCAGTAAGACAGGGCCCTATAATGAAAAACTGTTTTTT. Translated, it gives CASSKTGPYNEKLFF. The rearrangement links TRBV25-1 to TRBJ1-4; 7 bases fit TRBD1. With 5 bases clipped from V and 4 bases from J, the junction kept 7 bases outside the gene matches. CDR3 size: 15 residues. In germline, CDR1 is MGHDK, CDR2 SYGVNS.

V usage is TRBV29-1 and J usage is TRBJ2-7, with D possibly being TRBD1 or TRBD2 (5 bases each). Germline-derived CDR1 and CDR2 are SQVTM and ANQGSEA. The CDR3 is made up of 14 amino acids. The V end lost 6 bases, the J end lost 6 bases, and 21 bases lay between the germline ends. CDR3 nucleotide sequence: TGCAGCGTGATGACCGGGACCGCCCTCGGCGAGCAGTACTTC. It specifies CSVMTGTALGEQYF.

CDR3: CASSLVSGVNEQYF. CDR3 bases: TGTGCCAGCAGCTTAGTATCAGGTGTGAACGAGCAGTACTTC. The chain uses TRBV7-9 and TRBJ2-7; D is unresolved. The CDR3 runs to 14 residues. From germline, CDR1 is SEHNR and CDR2 FQNEAQ (reference sequence). Trimming took off 1 base at V and 5 bases at J, with 12 bases between the two ends.

This clone has just one count. This chain connects TRBV6-5 to TRBJ1-5; D may be TRBD1 (5 bases). Trimming cost V 4 bases and J 3 bases, with 7 bases left between them. The CDR3 runs to 13 residues. CDR1 is MNHEY and CDR2 is SVGAGI in the germline V gene. The DNA for the CDR3 is TGTGCCAGCAGTTGGGGGACCAATCAGCCCCAGCATTTT. The encoded protein is CASSWGTNQPQHF.

The V gene is TRBV19, the J gene TRBJ2-1; D ambiguous. CDR1 is LNHDA and CDR2 is SQIVND in the germline V gene (reference sequence). The length of the CDR3 is 13 residues. Deletions cut 4 bases from V and 5 bases from J, with 9 bases between. The CDR3 protein is CASSTGLNNEQFF. DNA for the CDR3: TGTGCCAGTAGTACCGGCTTGAACAATGAGCAGTTCTTC. The full variable domain, rest sourced from reference TRBV19 and TRBJ2-1, is DGGITQSPKYLFRKEGQNVTLSCEQNLNHDAMYWYRQDPGQGLRLIYYSQIVNDFQKGDIAEGYSVSREKKESFPLTVTSAQKNPTAFYLCASSTGLNNEQFFGPGTRLTVL.

The rearrangement links TRBV2 to TRBJ1-4; D remains ambiguous. Germline V gene data show CDR1 as SNHLY and CDR2 as FYNNEI. This CDR3 has 14 residues. V was pared by 3 bases and J by 1 base, with 6 bases between. This chain's CDR3 is CASSESGTNEKLFF. In DNA, the CDR3 is TGTGCCAGCAGTGAGTCAGGAACTAATGAAAAACTGTTTTTT.

The chain has TRBV3-1 (or the pseudogene TRBV3-2) and TRBJ2-1; 11 bases fit TRBD1. This CDR3 region has 16 residues. V was clipped by 4 bases and J by 7 bases; unmatched bases: 9. Germline V gives CDR1 LGHDT, CDR2 YNNKEL (reference sequence). In nucleotides, the CDR3 is TGTGCCAGCAGCCTTTCGGGACAGGGGGTGGGGAATGAGCAGTTCTTC. Its protein product is CASSLSGQGVGNEQFF.

V is TRBV12-5 and J is TRBJ2-3, with a weak D call TRBD2 (5 bases). CDR1 and CDR2 (germline): LGHNT, FRNRAP. The CDR3 spans 13 residues. Trimming took off 2 bases at V and 5 bases at J, with 8 bases between the two ends. The chain's CDR3 is CASGLRGRDTQYF. The CDR3 DNA reads as TGTGCTAGTGGTTTGAGAGGGCGAGATACGCAGTATTTT.

The gene calls are TRBV28 and TRBJ1-4, with 8 bases matching TRBD1. Germline V gene sequence: CDR1 MDHEN, CDR2 SYDVKM. Trimming took 3 bases from V and 8 from J; bases not matched to a gene: 5. This CDR3 region has 14 residues. The CDR3 region is CASSLGDRWEKLFF. The CDR3 nucleotides read TGTGCCAGCAGTTTGGGGGACAGGTGGGAAAAACTGTTTTTT.

CDR3 nucleotides: TGTGCCAGCAGCTTGAAAGCCGGGACAGGGAAAAACATTCAGTACTTC. Its protein is CASSLKAGTGKNIQYF. The chain joins TRBV5-5 to TRBJ2-4; 9 nucleotides agree with TRBD1. The V gene's germline CDR1 is SGHKS and CDR2 YYEKEE (reference sequence). Losses at the gene ends were 1 base for V and 4 bases for J; bases not matched to a gene: 6. The length of the CDR3 is 16 residues.

The chain uses TRBV5-4 and TRBJ1-1, with a tentative D call TRBD1 (5 bases). Germline CDR1 reads SGHNT; CDR2 reads YYREEE (reference sequence). With 3 bases removed from V and 7 bases from J, the gap between germline ends came to 13 bases. The CDR3 consists of 13 residues. The CDR3 is CASSSQGGGEAFF. The CDR3 nucleotides read TGTGCCAGCAGCTCCCAGGGCGGGGGTGAAGCTTTCTTT.

This clone is a singleton in its sample. The rearrangement joins TRBV19 to TRBJ1-5, with a possible D match to TRBD1 (5 bases). This CDR3 has 16 amino acids. Germline V gene sequence: CDR1 LNHDA, CDR2 SQIVND (reference sequence). Deletions cut 3 bases from V and 2 bases from J, with 14 bases between. CDR3 in amino acids: CASSITGREGNQPQHF. CDR3 bases: TGTGCCAGTAGTATTACAGGCAGGGAAGGCAATCAGCCCCAGCATTTT.

This clone was counted only a few times. The J gene is TRBJ1-2, the V gene TRBV7-9; 7 nucleotides align to TRBD1. In germline, CDR1 is SEHNR, CDR2 FQNEAQ (reference sequence). The CDR3 is 13 residues long. With V trimmed by 5 bases and J by 6 bases, 6 bases remained unmatched. CDR3 in amino acids: CASSPLTGNGYTF. The CDR3 region has the DNA TGTGCCAGCAGCCCCTTGACAGGGAATGGCTACACCTTC.